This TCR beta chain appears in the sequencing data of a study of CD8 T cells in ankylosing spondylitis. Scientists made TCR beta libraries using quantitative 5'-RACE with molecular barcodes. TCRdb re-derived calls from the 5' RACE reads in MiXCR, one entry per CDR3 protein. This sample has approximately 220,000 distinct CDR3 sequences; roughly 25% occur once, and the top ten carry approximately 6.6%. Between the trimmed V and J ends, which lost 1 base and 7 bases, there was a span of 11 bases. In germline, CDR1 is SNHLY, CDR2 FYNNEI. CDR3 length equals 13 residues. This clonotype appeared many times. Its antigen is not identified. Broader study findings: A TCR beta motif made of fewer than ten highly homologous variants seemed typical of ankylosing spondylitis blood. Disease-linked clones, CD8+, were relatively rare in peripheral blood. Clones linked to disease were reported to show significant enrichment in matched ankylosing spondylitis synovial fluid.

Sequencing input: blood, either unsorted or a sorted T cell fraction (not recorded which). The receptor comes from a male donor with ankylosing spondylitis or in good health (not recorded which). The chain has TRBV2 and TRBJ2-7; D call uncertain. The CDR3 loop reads CASSEDLHQEQYF. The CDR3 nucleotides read TGTGCCAGCAGTGAAGATTTGCATCAGGAGCAGTACTTC.